This T cell receptor beta chain was sequenced for a study of early T cells in non-severe SARS-CoV-2 infection. Looking at the study overall: The authors sequenced bulk RNA from unsorted whole blood, leaving chains unpaired.

In its sample, this clonotype was seen many times. Its antigen is unknown. Trimming removed 6 bases at V and 2 bases at J, with 14 bases between. There are 14 residues in the CDR3. Germline V gives CDR1 MDHEN, CDR2 SYDVKM. Study-wide results and limits: A preference for anti-spike CD8 responses marked VDJdb matching, which missed private and CD4 specificities.

Using its own MiXCR run on the 5' RACE reads, TCRdb lists one record per CDR3 protein. Seen here are roughly 100,000 distinct CDR3 sequences, approximately 13% observed once, and the top ten hold approximately 2.3%. The receptor was derived from an adult who was a healthcare worker with PCR-confirmed SARS-CoV-2 infection or an uninfected control (not recorded which). This chain connects TRBV28 to TRBJ2-7, with a weak D call TRBD2 (6 bases). The sample comprised whole blood. In DNA form, the CDR3 reads TGTGCCAGCAGCGAATCGGCGGGAACCTACGAGCAGTACTTC. It encodes CASSESAGTYEQYF.